This TCR beta chain stems from a study of T cells in Graves' hyperthyroidism and ophthalmopathy. Whole-study findings and limits: Researchers found most expanded thyroid clonotypes above 0.001 in blood as well.

A remark on this clonotype: Its antigen is not known.

For the diagnoses, clinical symptoms, serum thyroxine and TRAb, thyroid ultrasound and orbital computed tomography were used. The germline CDR1 and CDR2 sequences are DFQATT and SNEGSKA (reference sequence). V was pared by 6 bases and J by 2 bases, with 7 bases of the junction left unmatched. This CDR3 has 14 amino acids. The investigators amplified TCR beta CDR3 regions from RNA transcripts. The TCR CDR3 first-round RT-PCR relied on the HTBI primer set. Each CDR3 protein gets one entry after TCRdb re-called the multiplex PCR reads with MiXCR. The table lists about 46,000 distinct CDR3 sequences, about 52% of them singletons.

The sequence derives from a woman aged 50 to 65 with Graves' hyperthyroidism. The chain is built from TRBV20-1 and TRBJ2-7; 10 bases match TRBD2. The source material was peripheral blood or thyroid tissue (not recorded which). CDR3 DNA sequence: TGCAGTGCAGAGGGACTAGCGAACACCTACGAGCAGTACTTC. Amino acids: CSAEGLANTYEQYF.